This T cell receptor (beta chain) was recorded in a study of blood T cell repertoires in COVID-19. Study-wide background: The analysed material was cDNA or gDNA that came from T cells, B-cell-depleted T cells, or PBMCs.

Germline-derived CDR1 and CDR2 are LGHDT and YNNKEL (reference sequence). V was pared by 0 bases and J by 5 bases, with 9 bases of the junction left unmatched. The CDR3 sequence is 17 residues long. The age range of participants was about 18 to 95 years, with residence in about two dozen US areas. Participant-reported clinical history was the basis for cohort assignment. Assay: immunoSEQ multiplex PCR; the TCRdb copy retains only in-frame clones and omits some. The profile shows about 190,000 clones, 65% to 85% of them singletons. Sequenced material: PBMCs or T cells enriched from blood (not recorded which). The chain combines TRBV3-1 (or the pseudogene TRBV3-2) with TRBJ2-3; 9 positions agree with TRBD2. The clonotype comes from a woman in her 30s who had recovered from COVID-19. The chain's CDR3 is CASSQEARRGGQDTQYF. As DNA, the CDR3 is TGTGCCAGCAGCCAAGAGGCTCGGCGGGGGGGTCAAGATACGCAGTATTTT.